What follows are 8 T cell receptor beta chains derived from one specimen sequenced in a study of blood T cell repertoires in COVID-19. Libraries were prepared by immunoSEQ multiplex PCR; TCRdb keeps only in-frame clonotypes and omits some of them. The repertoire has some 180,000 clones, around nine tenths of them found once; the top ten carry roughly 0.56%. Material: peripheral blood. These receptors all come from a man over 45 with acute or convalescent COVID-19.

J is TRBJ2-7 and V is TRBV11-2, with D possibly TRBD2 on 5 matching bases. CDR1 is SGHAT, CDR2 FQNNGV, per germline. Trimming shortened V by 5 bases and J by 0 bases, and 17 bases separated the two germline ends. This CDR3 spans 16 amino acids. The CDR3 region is CASSPHNRGSSYEQYF. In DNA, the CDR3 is TGTGCCAGCAGCCCTCATAACCGTGGGAGCTCCTACGAGCAGTACTTC.

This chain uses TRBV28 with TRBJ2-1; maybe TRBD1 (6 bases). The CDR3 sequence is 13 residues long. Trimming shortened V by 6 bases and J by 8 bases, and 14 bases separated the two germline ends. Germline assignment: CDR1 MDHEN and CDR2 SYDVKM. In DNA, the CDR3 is TGTGCCAGCAGCCTCCGGGACAAGGATGAGCAGTTCTTC. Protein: CASSLRDKDEQFF.

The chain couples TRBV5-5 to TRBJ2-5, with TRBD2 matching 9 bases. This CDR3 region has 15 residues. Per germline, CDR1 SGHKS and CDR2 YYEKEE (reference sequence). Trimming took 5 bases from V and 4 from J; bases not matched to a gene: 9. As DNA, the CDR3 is TGTGCCAGCAGGTTTATAGCGGGAGTAACAGAGACCCAGTACTTC. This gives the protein CASRFIAGVTETQYF.

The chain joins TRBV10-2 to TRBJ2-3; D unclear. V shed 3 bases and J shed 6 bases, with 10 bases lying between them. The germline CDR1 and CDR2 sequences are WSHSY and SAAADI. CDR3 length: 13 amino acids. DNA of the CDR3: TGCGCCAGCAGTGACCTAGATGAGGATACGCAGTATTTT. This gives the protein CASSDLDEDTQYF.

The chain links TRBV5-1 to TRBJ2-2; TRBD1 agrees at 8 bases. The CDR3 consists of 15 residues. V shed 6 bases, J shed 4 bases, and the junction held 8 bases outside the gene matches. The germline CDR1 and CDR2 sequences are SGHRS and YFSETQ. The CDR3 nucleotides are TGCGCCAGCACCCCGGGTCAGGGGGCCACCGGGGAGCTGTTTTTT. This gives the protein CASTPGQGATGELFF.

DNA for the CDR3: TGCGCCAGCAGCCAAGGTGGTGGGGGGGGAAGCACAGATACGCAGTATTTT. Translating gives CASSQGGGGGSTDTQYF. V is TRBV4-3 and J is TRBJ2-3; 7 positions match TRBD2. Trimming took 1 base from V and 0 from J; bases not matched to a gene: 7. The CDR3 loop spans 17 amino acids. CDR1 and CDR2 from the germline V gene are LGHNA and YSLEER.

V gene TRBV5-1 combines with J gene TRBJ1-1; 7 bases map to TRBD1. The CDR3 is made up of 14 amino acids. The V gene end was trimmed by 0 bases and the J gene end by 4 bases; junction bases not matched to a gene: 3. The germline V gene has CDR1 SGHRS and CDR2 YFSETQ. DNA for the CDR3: TGCGCCAGCAGCTTGGGAGGACAGGTCACTGAAGCTTTCTTT. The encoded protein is CASSLGGQVTEAFF.

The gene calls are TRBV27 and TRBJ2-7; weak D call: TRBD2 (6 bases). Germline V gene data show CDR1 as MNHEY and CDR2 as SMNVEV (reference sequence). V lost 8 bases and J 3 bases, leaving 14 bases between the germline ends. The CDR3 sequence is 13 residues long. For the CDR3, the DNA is TGTGCCAGCGGACCGGGACTCCTCTACGAGCAGTACTTC. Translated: CASGPGLLYEQYF.